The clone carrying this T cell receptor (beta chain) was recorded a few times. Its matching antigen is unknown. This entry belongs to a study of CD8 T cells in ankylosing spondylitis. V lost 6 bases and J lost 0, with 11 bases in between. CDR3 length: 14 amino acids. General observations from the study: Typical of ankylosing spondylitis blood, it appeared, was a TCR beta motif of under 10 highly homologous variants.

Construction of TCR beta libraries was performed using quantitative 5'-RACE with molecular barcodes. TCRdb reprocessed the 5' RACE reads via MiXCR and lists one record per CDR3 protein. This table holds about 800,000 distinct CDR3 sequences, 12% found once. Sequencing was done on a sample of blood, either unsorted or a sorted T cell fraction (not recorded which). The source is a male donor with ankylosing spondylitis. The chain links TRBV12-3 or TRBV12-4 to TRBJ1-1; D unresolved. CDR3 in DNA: TGTGCCAGCAGGGGCCCAGAGGTGAACACTGAAGCTTTCTTT. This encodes CASRGPEVNTEAFF.